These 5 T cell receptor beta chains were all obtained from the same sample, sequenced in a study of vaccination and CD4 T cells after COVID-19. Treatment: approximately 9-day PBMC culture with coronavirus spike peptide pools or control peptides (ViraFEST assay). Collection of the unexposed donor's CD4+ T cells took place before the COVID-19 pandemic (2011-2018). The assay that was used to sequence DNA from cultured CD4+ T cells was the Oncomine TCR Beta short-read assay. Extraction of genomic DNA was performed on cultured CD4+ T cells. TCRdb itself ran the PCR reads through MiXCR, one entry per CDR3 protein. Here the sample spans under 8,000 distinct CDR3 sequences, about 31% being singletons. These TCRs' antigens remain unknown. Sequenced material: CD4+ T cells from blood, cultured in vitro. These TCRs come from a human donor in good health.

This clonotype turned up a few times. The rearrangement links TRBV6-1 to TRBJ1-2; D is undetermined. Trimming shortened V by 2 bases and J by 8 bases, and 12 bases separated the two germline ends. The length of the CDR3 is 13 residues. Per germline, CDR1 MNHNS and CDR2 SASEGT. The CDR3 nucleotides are TGTGCCAGCAGTGAAAACCCCGGGGTGGGCTACACCTTC. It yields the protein CASSENPGVGYTF.

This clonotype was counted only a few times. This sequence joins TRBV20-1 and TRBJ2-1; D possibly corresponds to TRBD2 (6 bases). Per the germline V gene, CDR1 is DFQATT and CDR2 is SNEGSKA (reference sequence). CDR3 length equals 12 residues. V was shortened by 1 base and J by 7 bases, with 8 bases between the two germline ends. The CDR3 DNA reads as TGCAGTGCTAGAGCGGGAGTAAATGAGCAGTTCTTC. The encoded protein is CSARAGVNEQFF.

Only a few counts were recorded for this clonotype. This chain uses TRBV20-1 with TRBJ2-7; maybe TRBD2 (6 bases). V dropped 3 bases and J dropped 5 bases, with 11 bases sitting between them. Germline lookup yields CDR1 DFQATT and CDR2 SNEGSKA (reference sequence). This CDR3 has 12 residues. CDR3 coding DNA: TGCAGTGCTAGCCCGACGGGGGACGAGCAGTACTTC. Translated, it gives CSASPTGDEQYF.

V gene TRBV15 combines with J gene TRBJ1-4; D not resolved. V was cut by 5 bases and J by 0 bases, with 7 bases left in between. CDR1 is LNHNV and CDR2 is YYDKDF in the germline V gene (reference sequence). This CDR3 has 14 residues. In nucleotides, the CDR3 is TGTGCCACCAGCCTTACTGCAACTAATGAAAAACTGTTTTTT. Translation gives CATSLTATNEKLFF.

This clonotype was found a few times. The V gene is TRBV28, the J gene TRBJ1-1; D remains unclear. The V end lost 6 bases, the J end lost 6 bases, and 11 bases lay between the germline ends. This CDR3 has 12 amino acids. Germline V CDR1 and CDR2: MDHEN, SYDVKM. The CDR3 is CASSPAWAEAFF. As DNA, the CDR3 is TGTGCCAGCAGCCCCGCGTGGGCTGAAGCTTTCTTT.